One and the same sample provided the 30 T cell receptor beta chains below, sequenced in a study of early T cells in non-severe SARS-CoV-2 infection. TCRdb processed the 5' RACE reads anew with MiXCR; each CDR3 protein has one entry. The sample consists of roughly 42,000 distinct CDR3 sequences, 9% to 15% of them appearing once. Sequenced sample: whole blood. Receptors were obtained from an adult who was a healthcare worker with PCR-confirmed SARS-CoV-2 infection or an uninfected control (not recorded which).

The V call is TRBV3-1, the J call TRBJ2-1; 9 positions agree with TRBD2. V shed 4 bases and J 8 bases; nucleotides not matched to a gene: 3. Germline V gene sequence: CDR1 LGHDT, CDR2 YNNKEL (reference sequence). The CDR3 has 13 residues. This CDR3 is CASSLLAGDEQFF. In DNA form, the CDR3 reads TGTGCCAGCAGCCTATTAGCGGGGGATGAGCAGTTCTTC.

The chain carries TRBV18 and TRBJ1-4; no firm D call. Trimming shortened V by 6 bases and J by 0 bases, and 8 bases separated the two germline ends. CDR1 is KGHSH and CDR2 is LQKENI in the germline V gene. This CDR3 is built from 14 residues. Here the CDR3 reads CASSTETTNEKLFF. Here the CDR3 DNA reads TGTGCCAGCTCCACGGAGACAACTAATGAAAAACTGTTTTTT.

The chain has TRBV27 and TRBJ2-1; D gene ambiguous. V was clipped by 7 bases and J by 10 bases, with 29 bases between them. The CDR3 runs 17 residues. Germline CDR1 is MNHEY and CDR2 is SMNVEV (reference sequence). The CDR3 sequence: CASTSRFQSEAREEQFF. The CDR3 DNA is TGTGCCAGCACATCTCGATTCCAGTCCGAAGCTAGAGAGGAGCAGTTCTTC.

This clonotype was counted only a few times. The chain uses TRBV6-2 or TRBV6-3 and TRBJ2-5; D may be TRBD1 (6 bases). Germline-derived CDR1 and CDR2 are MNHEY and SVGEGT. The CDR3 is 16 residues long. V dropped 4 bases and J dropped 5 bases, with 20 bases sitting between them. The CDR3 sequence is CASSFGPRTVWETQYF. As DNA, the CDR3 is TGTGCCAGCAGTTTTGGACCAAGGACAGTGTGGGAGACCCAGTACTTC.

V and J are TRBV6-5 and TRBJ2-1; D call uncertain. In germline, CDR1 is MNHEY, CDR2 SVGAGI. The CDR3 totals 10 residues. CDR3 bases: TGTGCGACCTTTTTGGATAGCTCGTTCTTC. This encodes CATFLDSSFF.

The chain has TRBV12-3 or TRBV12-4 and TRBJ2-7; 10 bases fit TRBD1. This CDR3 has 14 amino acids. The trim removed 5 bases at V and 5 bases at J, leaving 6 bases unmatched. This CDR3 is CASSPRTGGDEQYF. CDR3 coding DNA: TGTGCCAGCAGTCCGCGGACAGGGGGGGACGAGCAGTACTTC.

CDR3 coding DNA: TGTGCCAGCAGCTCTACGAGGGCCCTGCCCTTATCCCCCTCCTACAATGAGCAGTTCTTC. Its translation is CASSSTRALPLSPSYNEQFF. This chain connects TRBV7-9 to TRBJ2-1, with D possibly TRBD2 on 5 matching bases. The germline V and J ends were trimmed by 4 bases and 0 bases, with 25 bases remaining between them. Germline CDR1 SEHNR, CDR2 FQNEAQ (reference sequence). The CDR3 length is 20 residues.

The V and J genes are TRBV9 and TRBJ1-2, with D hard to call. The CDR3 has 15 residues. Germline loops: CDR1 SGDLS, CDR2 YYNGEE. Trimming removed 0 bases at V and 0 bases at J, with 9 bases between. The CDR3 reads CASSVAAIANYGYTF. The CDR3 nucleotides are TGTGCCAGCAGCGTAGCGGCAATTGCTAACTATGGCTACACCTTC.

The rearrangement links TRBV11-2 to TRBJ1-2, with 7 positions matching TRBD1. Trimming cost V 7 bases and J 11 bases; bases outside gene matches: 19. This CDR3 has 15 amino acids. Germline V lookup: CDR1 SGHAT, CDR2 FQNNGV. The CDR3 spells CASNSIQGEHWRYTF. The DNA of the CDR3 is TGTGCCAGCAACTCTATTCAGGGGGAGCATTGGAGGTACACCTTC.

The chain links TRBV14 to TRBJ2-3; D is perhaps TRBD1 or TRBD2 (5 bases each). The CDR3 covers 22 residues. The germline V gene has CDR1 SGHDN and CDR2 FVKESK. V lost 6 bases, J lost 6 bases, and 40 bases lay in between. The CDR3 sequence is CASSQLLSGTYQEPQPADTQYF. The CDR3 region has the DNA TGTGCCAGCAGTCAACTCCTATCCGGGACCTATCAAGAACCACAACCAGCGGATACGCAGTATTTT.

J is TRBJ1-1 and V is TRBV10-3; 8 bases agree with TRBD1. CDR1 and CDR2 from the germline V gene are ENHRY and SYGVKD. This CDR3 spans 13 amino acids. Trimming took 5 bases from V and 4 from J; bases not matched to a gene: 3. The CDR3 is CAISPTGATEAFF. CDR3 bases: TGTGCCATCAGTCCGACAGGGGCCACTGAAGCTTTCTTT.

The rearrangement uses TRBV5-4 and TRBJ1-1; 7 bases match TRBD1. Unmatched junction bases numbered 4, after V lost 4 bases and J lost 4 bases. CDR1 and CDR2 (germline): SGHNT, YYREEE (reference sequence). There are 13 residues in the CDR3. The DNA for the CDR3 is TGTGCCAGCAGCCGGGACAGCCCCACTGAAGCTTTCTTT. Translating gives CASSRDSPTEAFF.

This clonotype was counted ten times or more. Sequence at one end of the junction differs from germline and may be a read error. The chain uses TRBV13 and TRBJ1-2; a possible D gene is TRBD1 (5 bases). The CDR3 is 13 residues long. Germline loops: CDR1 PRHDT, CDR2 FYEKMQ (reference sequence). CDR3 DNA sequence: TGTGCCAGCAGCCTAGGGACTGCGGTTCGCTACACCTTC. It translates to CASSLGTAVRYTF.

This clonotype appeared a few times. At one end the junction does not follow the germline gene, possibly because of a read error. The chain combines TRBV7-3 with TRBJ2-6, with D perhaps matching TRBD2 (6 bases). The CDR3 length is 13 residues. Germline-derived CDR1 and CDR2 are SGHTA and FQGTGA. CDR3 residues: CASSLSSDGGASF. In DNA form, the CDR3 reads TGTGCCAGCAGCTTATCCAGTGATGGCGGGGCGTCTTTC. Variable domain in full (rest from reference TRBV7-3 and TRBJ2-6): GAGVSQTPSNKVTEKGKYVELRCDPISGHTALYWYRQSLGQGPEFLIYFQGTGAADDSGLPNDRFFAVRPEGSVSTLKIQRTERGDSAVYLCASSLSSDGGASFGAGSRLTVL.

V gene TRBV7-3 combines with J gene TRBJ2-3; D call uncertain. The CDR3 contains 12 residues. Trimming shortened V by 5 bases and J by 3 bases, and 6 bases separated the two germline ends. Germline lookup yields CDR1 SGHTA and CDR2 FQGTGA. CDR3 coding DNA: TGTGCCAGCAGCCCGGATACAGATACGCAGTATTTT. Translating it yields CASSPDTDTQYF.

The sample holds a few counts of this clonotype. The chain is built from TRBV4-3 and TRBJ2-1, with a weak D call TRBD2 (6 bases). This CDR3 comprises 18 residues. Germline loops: CDR1 LGHNA, CDR2 YSLEER. V dropped 1 base and J dropped 0 bases, with 16 bases sitting between them. The CDR3 spells CASSQGRWGAGSYNEQFF. As DNA, the CDR3 is TGCGCCAGCAGCCAAGGGAGGTGGGGAGCGGGCTCCTACAATGAGCAGTTCTTC.

A few counts support this clonotype. The chain joins TRBV4-1 to TRBJ2-6; 7 bases match TRBD1. V lost 2 bases to trimming and J lost 0 bases; unmatched junction nucleotides: 7. CDR3 length: 18 amino acids. Germline V gene sequence: CDR1 MGHRA, CDR2 YSYEKL. As DNA, the CDR3 is TGCGCCAGCAGCCAAACCGGGACAGCAATCTCTGGGGCCAACGTCCTGACTTTC. Protein sequence: CASSQTGTAISGANVLTF.

The chain links TRBV3-1 to TRBJ2-1; TRBD2 agrees at 7 bases. This CDR3 has 13 amino acids. V gave up 3 bases and J gave up 9 bases; unmatched junction bases: 5. CDR1 and CDR2 from the germline V gene are LGHDT and YNNKEL (reference sequence). The DNA of the CDR3 is TGTGCCAGCAGCCAGCGGGGGAGCCCTGAGCAGTTCTTC. Translating it yields CASSQRGSPEQFF.

This chain joins TRBV29-1 and TRBJ1-1; D is unresolved. Germline lookup yields CDR1 SQVTM and CDR2 ANQGSEA. V lost 7 bases, J lost 0 bases, and 12 bases lay in between. The CDR3 loop spans 13 amino acids. CDR3 sequence reads: CSAHRDLNTEAFF. CDR3 nucleotides: TGCAGCGCCCACAGAGATCTGAACACTGAAGCTTTCTTT.

The rearrangement uses TRBV5-4 and TRBJ2-1, with TRBD2 identical over 8 bases. The V and J ends lost 4 bases and 0 bases, in that order; junction bases with no gene match: 3. Per the germline V gene, CDR1 is SGHNT and CDR2 is YYREEE (reference sequence). The CDR3 runs to 15 residues. The CDR3 bases are TGTGCCAGCAGCATCGGGGGGGCCTCCTACAATGAGCAGTTCTTC. Translating it yields CASSIGGASYNEQFF.

This clonotype has only one observation. The chain combines TRBV29-1 with TRBJ2-1; 8 bases are shared with TRBD2. The CDR3 is made up of 11 amino acids. Germline-derived CDR1 and CDR2 are SQVTM and ANQGSEA. The CDR3 spells CRAGEAHEQFF. The CDR3 DNA is TGCCGAGCGGGAGAGGCCCATGAGCAGTTCTTC.

This rearrangement joins TRBV27 to TRBJ2-5; 8 positions match TRBD1. Germline assignment: CDR1 MNHEY and CDR2 SMNVEV (reference sequence). With V trimmed by 3 bases and J by 3 bases, 6 bases remained unmatched. This CDR3 contains 15 residues. This CDR3 is CASSFFDRGKETQYF. The CDR3 nucleotides read TGTGCCAGCAGTTTTTTCGACAGGGGAAAAGAGACCCAGTACTTC.

The sample holds a few counts of this clonotype. CDR3 in DNA: TGCAGCGTTGGTGGAGACACTGAAGCTTTCTTT. Protein product: CSVGGDTEAFF. V and J are TRBV29-1 and TRBJ1-1, with D hard to call. CDR1 is SQVTM, CDR2 ANQGSEA, per germline. Deletions cut 4 bases from V and 3 bases from J, with 6 bases between. This CDR3 contains 11 residues.

CDR3 loop: CASSHQIWQRSYNEQFF. The CDR3 DNA reads TGCGCCAGCAGCCACCAGATATGGCAACGCTCCTACAATGAGCAGTTCTTC. This rearrangement joins TRBV4-3 to TRBJ2-1; no clear D gene. Deletions cut 3 bases from V and 0 bases from J, with 15 bases between. Per germline, CDR1 LGHNA and CDR2 YSLEER. The CDR3 runs 17 residues.

In this sample, this clonotype turned up many times. This rearrangement joins TRBV6-6 to TRBJ1-1; D uncertain. In germline, CDR1 is MNHNY, CDR2 SVGAGI (reference sequence). CDR3 length equals 12 residues. Trimming stripped 3 bases from V and 8 bases from J, with 10 bases between. CDR3 sequence (DNA): TGTGCCAGCAGTTATTTGCAGGACGAAGCTTTCTTT. Its translation is CASSYLQDEAFF.

This clonotype appeared many times. The gene calls are TRBV2 and TRBJ2-1; D is perhaps TRBD2 (5 bases). Germline lookup yields CDR1 SNHLY and CDR2 FYNNEI. Trimming cost V 10 bases and J 0 bases, with 16 bases left between them. The CDR3 totals 15 residues. CDR3 in amino acids: CATPGAGISYNEQFF. In nucleotides, the CDR3 is TGTGCCACCCCCGGAGCCGGGATCTCCTACAATGAGCAGTTCTTC.

V gene TRBV20-1 combines with J gene TRBJ2-2; D is unclear. The CDR3 covers 18 residues. V was cut by 1 base and J by 3 bases, with 21 bases left in between. In germline, CDR1 is DFQATT, CDR2 SNEGSKA (reference sequence). The CDR3 protein is CSARVGSRPPWDTGELFF. In DNA form, the CDR3 reads TGCAGTGCTAGAGTGGGGTCTCGTCCTCCGTGGGACACCGGGGAGCTGTTTTTT.

This clonotype has at least ten counts. The chain recombines TRBV6-4 with TRBJ2-1, with no clear D. The germline V and J ends were trimmed by 3 bases and 8 bases, with 14 bases remaining between them. There are 14 residues in the CDR3. Germline V gives CDR1 MRHNA, CDR2 SNTAGT. DNA of the CDR3: TGTGCCAGCAGTGAATCGGCCTCTAGGGATGAGCAGTTCTTC. Its protein product is CASSESASRDEQFF.

This clonotype was picked up a small number of times. V is TRBV29-1 and J is TRBJ1-1; 8 bases line up with TRBD1. Unmatched junction bases numbered 2, after V lost 7 bases and J lost 1 base. CDR3 length equals 12 residues. Germline V gene lookup returns CDR1 SQVTM and CDR2 ANQGSEA. The CDR3 DNA reads TGCAGCGCTGGGACAGGGAACACTGAAGCTTTCTTT. Translated: CSAGTGNTEAFF.

The sample holds many counts of this clonotype. This rearrangement joins TRBV20-1 to TRBJ2-2; D ambiguous. With 4 bases removed from V and 3 bases from J, the gap between germline ends came to 12 bases. Germline V CDR1 and CDR2: DFQATT, SNEGSKA (reference sequence). The CDR3 totals 14 residues. CDR3 bases: TGCAGTGCTAACGGACCAACCGACACCGGGGAGCTGTTTTTT. Translating gives CSANGPTDTGELFF.